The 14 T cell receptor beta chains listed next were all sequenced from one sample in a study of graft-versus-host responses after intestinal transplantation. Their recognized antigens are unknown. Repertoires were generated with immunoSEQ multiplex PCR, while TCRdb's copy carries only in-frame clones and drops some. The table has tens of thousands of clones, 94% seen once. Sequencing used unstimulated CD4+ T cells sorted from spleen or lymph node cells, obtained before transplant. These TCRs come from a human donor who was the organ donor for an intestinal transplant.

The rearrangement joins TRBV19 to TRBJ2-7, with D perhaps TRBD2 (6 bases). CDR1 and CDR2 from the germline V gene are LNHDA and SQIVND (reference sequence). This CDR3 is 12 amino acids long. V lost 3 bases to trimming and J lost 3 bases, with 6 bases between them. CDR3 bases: TGTGCCAGTAGTATGGGGGGCTACGAGCAGTACTTC. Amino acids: CASSMGGYEQYF.

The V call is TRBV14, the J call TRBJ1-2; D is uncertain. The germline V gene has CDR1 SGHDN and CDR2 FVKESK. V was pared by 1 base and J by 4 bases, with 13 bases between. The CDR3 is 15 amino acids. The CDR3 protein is CASSQGAGLIYGYTF. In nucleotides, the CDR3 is TGTGCCAGCAGCCAAGGGGCAGGCCTGATCTATGGCTACACCTTC.

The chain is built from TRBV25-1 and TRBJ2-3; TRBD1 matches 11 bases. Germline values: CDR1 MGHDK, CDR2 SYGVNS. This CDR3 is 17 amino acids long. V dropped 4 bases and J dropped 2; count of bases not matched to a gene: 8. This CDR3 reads CASSGYPGQGDTDTQYF. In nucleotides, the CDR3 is TGTGCCAGCAGTGGATATCCGGGACAGGGGGACACAGATACGCAGTATTTT.

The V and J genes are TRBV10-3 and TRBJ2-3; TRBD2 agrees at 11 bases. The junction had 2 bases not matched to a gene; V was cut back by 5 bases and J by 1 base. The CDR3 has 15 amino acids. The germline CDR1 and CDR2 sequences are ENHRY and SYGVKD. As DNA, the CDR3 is TGTGCCATCAGTTTACTAGCGGGGGGCACAGATACGCAGTATTTT. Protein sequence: CAISLLAGGTDTQYF.

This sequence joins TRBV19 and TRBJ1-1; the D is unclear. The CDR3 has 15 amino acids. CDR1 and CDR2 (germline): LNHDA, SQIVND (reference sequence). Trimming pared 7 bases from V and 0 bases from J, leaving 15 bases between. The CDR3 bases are TGTGCCAGTAAAGCCCAGGACGGTATGAACACTGAAGCTTTCTTT. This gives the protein CASKAQDGMNTEAFF.

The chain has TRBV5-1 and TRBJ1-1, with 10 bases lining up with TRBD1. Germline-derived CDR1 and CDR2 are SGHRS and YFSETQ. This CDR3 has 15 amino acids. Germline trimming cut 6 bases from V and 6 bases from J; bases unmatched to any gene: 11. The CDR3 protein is CASTSPTGGRSEAFF. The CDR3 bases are TGCGCCAGCACGTCCCCGACAGGGGGCCGGTCTGAAGCTTTCTTT.

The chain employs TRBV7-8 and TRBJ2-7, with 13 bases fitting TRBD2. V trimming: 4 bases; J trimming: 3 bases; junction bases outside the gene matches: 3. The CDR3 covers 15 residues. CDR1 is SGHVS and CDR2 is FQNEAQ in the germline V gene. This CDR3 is CASSSGTSGVYEQYF. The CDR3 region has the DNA TGTGCCAGCAGCTCTGGGACTAGCGGGGTCTACGAGCAGTACTTC.

For the CDR3, the DNA is TGTGCCAGCTCACCAGGTTACGAGCAGTACTTC. Translating gives CASSPGYEQYF. The chain is built from TRBV18 and TRBJ2-5; unclear D gene. The end of the DNA aligns better with TRBJ2-7, so the J call may be wrong. The CDR3 is made up of 11 amino acids. CDR1 and CDR2 from the germline V gene are KGHSH and LQKENI.

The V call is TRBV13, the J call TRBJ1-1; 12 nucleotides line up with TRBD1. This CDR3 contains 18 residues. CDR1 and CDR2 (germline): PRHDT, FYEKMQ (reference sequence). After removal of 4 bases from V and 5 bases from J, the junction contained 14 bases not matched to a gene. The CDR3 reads CASSWRSTGTGGPTEAFF. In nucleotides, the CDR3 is TGTGCCAGCAGCTGGAGATCCACCGGGACAGGGGGCCCAACTGAAGCTTTCTTT.

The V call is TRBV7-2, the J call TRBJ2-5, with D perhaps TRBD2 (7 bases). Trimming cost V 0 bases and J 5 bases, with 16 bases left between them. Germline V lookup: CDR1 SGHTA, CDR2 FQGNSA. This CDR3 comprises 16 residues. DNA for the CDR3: TGTGCCAGCAGCTTAGCGTTGGGGGGGGGCCTGGAGACCCAGTACTTC. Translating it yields CASSLALGGGLETQYF. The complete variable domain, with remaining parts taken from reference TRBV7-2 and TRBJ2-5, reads GAGVSQSPSNKVTEKGKDVELRCDPISGHTALYWYRQSLGQGLEFLIYFQGNSAPDKSGLPSDRFSAERTGGSVSTLTIQRTQQEDSAVYLCASSLALGGGLETQYFGPGTRLLVL.

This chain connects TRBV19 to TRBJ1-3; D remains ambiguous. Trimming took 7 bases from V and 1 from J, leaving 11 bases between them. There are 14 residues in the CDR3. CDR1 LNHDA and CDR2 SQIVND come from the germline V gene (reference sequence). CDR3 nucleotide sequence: TGTGCCAGTACTCGGGAGGGTTCTGGAAACACCATATATTTT. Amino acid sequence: CASTREGSGNTIYF.

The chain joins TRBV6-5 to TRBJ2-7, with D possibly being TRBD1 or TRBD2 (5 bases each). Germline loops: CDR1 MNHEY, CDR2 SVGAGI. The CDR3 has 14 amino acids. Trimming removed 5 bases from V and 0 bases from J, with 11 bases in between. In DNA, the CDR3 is TGTGCCAGCAGTCGGGGACCGAGCTCCTACGAGCAGTACTTC. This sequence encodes CASSRGPSSYEQYF.

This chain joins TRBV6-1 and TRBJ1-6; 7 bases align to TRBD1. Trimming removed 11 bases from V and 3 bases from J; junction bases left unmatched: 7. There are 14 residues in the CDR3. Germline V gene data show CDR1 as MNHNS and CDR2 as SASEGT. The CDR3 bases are TGTGCCGTACAGGGGTTCAACTATAATTCACCCCTCCACTTT. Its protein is CAVQGFNYNSPLHF.

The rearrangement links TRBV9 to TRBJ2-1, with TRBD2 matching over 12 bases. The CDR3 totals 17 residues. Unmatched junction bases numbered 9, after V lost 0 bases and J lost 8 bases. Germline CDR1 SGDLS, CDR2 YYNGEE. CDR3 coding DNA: TGTGCCAGCAGCGTAGGGGACTCTAGCGGGGGGGCGGATGAGCAGTTCTTC. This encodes CASSVGDSSGGADEQFF.